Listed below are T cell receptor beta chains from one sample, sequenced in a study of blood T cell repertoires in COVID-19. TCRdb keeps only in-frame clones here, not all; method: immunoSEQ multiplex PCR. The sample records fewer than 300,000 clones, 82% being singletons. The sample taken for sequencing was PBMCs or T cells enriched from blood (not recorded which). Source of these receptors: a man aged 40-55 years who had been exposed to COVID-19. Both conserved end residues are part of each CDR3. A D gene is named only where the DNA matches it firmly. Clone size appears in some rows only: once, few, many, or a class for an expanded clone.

CASSLPSGRVKTGELFF	TGTGCCAGCAGCCTCCCGAGCGGGAGGGTTAAGACCGGGGAGCTGTTTTTT	TRBV5-6	TRBJ2-2	.	TRBD2
CASSQVRLAGPYEQYF	TGTGCCAGCAGCCAAGTTCGACTAGCGGGTCCCTACGAGCAGTACTTC	TRBV3-1/TRBV3-2	TRBJ2-7	.	TRBD2
CASGTSGSYNEQFF	TGTGCCAGTGGGACTAGCGGATCCTACAATGAGCAGTTCTTC	TRBV3-1/TRBV3-2	TRBJ2-1	.	TRBD2
CASSWTGAAGELFF	TGCGCCAGCAGCTGGACAGGGGCCGCCGGGGAGCTGTTTTTT	TRBV5-1	TRBJ2-2	.	TRBD1
CASSQDGEGTF	TGTGCCAGCAGCCAAGATGGGGAGGGCACCTTC	TRBV3-1/TRBV3-2	TRBJ1-2	.	.
CASSLASSGTGGPEAFF	TGTGCCAGCAGCTTAGCGAGCTCCGGGACAGGGGGACCCGAAGCTTTCTTT	TRBV7-3	TRBJ1-1	.	TRBD1
CASSILRVGRETQYF	TGTGCCAGTAGTATTTTACGGGTGGGTAGAGAGACCCAGTACTTC	TRBV19	TRBJ2-5	.	.
CAIRGTGSGEAFF	TGTGCCATCAGAGGGACAGGGTCGGGTGAAGCTTTCTTT	TRBV10-3	TRBJ1-1	once	TRBD1
CASSNPRRVEDTDTQYF	TGTGCCAGCAGCAACCCGCGGAGAGTTGAAGACACAGATACGCAGTATTTT	TRBV13	TRBJ2-3	.	.
CSARTAPGYTF	TGCAGCGCACGGACAGCTCCGGGCTACACCTTC	TRBV29-1	TRBJ1-2	.	.
CASSQVLMNTEAFF	TGCGCCAGCAGCCAAGTTCTAATGAACACTGAAGCTTTCTTT	TRBV4-1	TRBJ1-1	.	.
CASSPRDRWQPQHF	TGTGCCAGCAGCCCCCGGGACAGATGGCAGCCCCAGCATTTT	TRBV7-9	TRBJ1-5	.	TRBD1
CSASLTGRGTEAFF	TGCAGTGCTAGTCTTACAGGGCGAGGAACTGAAGCTTTCTTT	TRBV20-1	TRBJ1-1	.	.
CASSFGTGRGDTQYF	TGCGCCAGCAGCTTCGGGACAGGTAGGGGAGATACGCAGTATTTT	TRBV5-1	TRBJ2-3	.	TRBD1
CASSALPSGRAYEQYF	TGTGCCAGCAGTGCTCTTCCTAGCGGGAGGGCCTACGAGCAGTACTTC	TRBV6-1	TRBJ2-7	.	TRBD2
CASSLLLAGGPTDTQYF	TGTGCCAGCAGCTTATTGTTAGCGGGAGGGCCTACAGATACGCAGTATTTT	TRBV11-3	TRBJ2-3	.	TRBD2
CASSLAPGTYEQYF	TGCGCCAGCAGCTTGGCCCCAGGGACCTACGAGCAGTACTTC	TRBV5-1	TRBJ2-7	once	.
CASSLDRVVTGANVLTF	TGTGCCAGCAGCCTAGACAGGGTGGTCACTGGGGCCAACGTCCTGACTTTC	TRBV3-1/TRBV3-2	TRBJ2-6	.	TRBD1
CASSPHGGGVGAGYTF	TGTGCCAGCAGCCCGCATGGGGGAGGGGTGGGGGCTGGCTACACCTTC	TRBV3-1/TRBV3-2	TRBJ1-2	.	.
CASSLVLAGSDTQYF	TGTGCCAGCAGTTTAGTGCTAGCGGGATCGGATACGCAGTATTTT	TRBV27	TRBJ2-3	.	TRBD2
CSVNTRGSYNEQFF	TGCAGCGTTAACACCAGGGGTTCCTACAATGAGCAGTTCTTC	TRBV29-1	TRBJ2-1	.	.
CASGSIGTPGELFF	TGTGCCAGCGGATCGATAGGGACTCCCGGGGAGCTGTTTTTT	TRBV7-9	TRBJ2-2	.	.
CASSYNSGYTDTQYF	TGCGCCAGCAGCTACAATAGCGGATACACAGATACGCAGTATTTT	TRBV5-1	TRBJ2-3	.	.
CASRAGISNEKLFF	TGTGCCAGCAGGGCCGGGATTTCTAATGAAAAACTGTTTTTT	TRBV2	TRBJ1-4	.	.
CAGHIQGTSEAFF	TGTGCCGGTCATATTCAGGGCACATCTGAAGCTTTCTTT	TRBV12-3/TRBV12-4	TRBJ1-1	.	.
CASSTWDRANNEQFF	TGTGCCAGCAGCACCTGGGACAGAGCTAACAATGAGCAGTTCTTC	TRBV11-2	TRBJ2-1	few	TRBD1
CSGFRETPDFFGTDTQYF	TGCAGCGGGTTCAGGGAAACTCCGGATTTCTTCGGCACAGATACGCAGTATTTT	TRBV29-1	TRBJ2-3	.	.
CASSLDTYGYTF	TGTGCCAGCAGCTTAGACACCTATGGCTACACCTTC	TRBV7-2	TRBJ1-2	few	.
CASSHVGTSGAYEQYF	TGTGCCAGCAGCCATGTAGGGACTAGCGGGGCCTACGAGCAGTACTTC	TRBV4-2	TRBJ2-7	.	TRBD2
CASSSGGQGVYEQYF	TGCGCCAGCAGCTCCGGGGGACAGGGGGTTTACGAGCAGTACTTC	TRBV5-1	TRBJ2-7	.	TRBD1
CASVNEGNNQPQHF	TGTGCCAGCGTGAATGAGGGCAACAATCAGCCCCAGCATTTT	TRBV7-8	TRBJ1-5	few	.
CASRDRSFNQPQHF	TGTGCCAGTAGGGACAGGAGTTTCAATCAGCCCCAGCATTTT	TRBV19	TRBJ1-5	.	TRBD1
CASTGGDRGNQPQHF	TGTGCCAGCACCGGCGGGGACAGGGGCAATCAGCCCCAGCATTTT	TRBV2	TRBJ1-5	.	TRBD1
CATSDTGTGNAFF	TGTGCCACCAGTGATACCGGGACAGGGAATGCTTTCTTT	TRBV24-1	TRBJ1-1	.	TRBD1
CASSHPGLAGGPLRDEQFF	TGCGCCAGCAGCCACCCGGGACTAGCGGGAGGTCCACTGAGGGATGAGCAGTTCTTC	TRBV4-1	TRBJ2-1	.	TRBD2
CASGLYNEQFF	TGTGCCAGCGGGCTCTACAATGAGCAGTTCTTC	TRBV12-3/TRBV12-4	TRBJ2-1	.	.
CAWEGGLLADPLF	TGTGCCTGGGAGGGGGGGCTACTAGCCGATCCCCTCTTC	TRBV30	TRBJ2-1	.	.
CASSLDNGAFYEQYF	TGTGCCAGCAGCTTAGATAACGGAGCTTTCTACGAGCAGTACTTC	TRBV7-9	TRBJ2-7	.	.
CAWAKNTEAFF	TGTGCCTGGGCGAAGAACACTGAAGCTTTCTTT	TRBV30	TRBJ1-1	.	.
CASKNIQGSYGYTF	TGTGCCAGTAAGAATATACAGGGGTCCTATGGCTACACCTTC	TRBV19	TRBJ1-2	.	TRBD1
CASRTGTAATNEKLFF	TGCGCCAGCAGAACTGGGACAGCCGCAACTAATGAAAAACTGTTTTTT	TRBV5-1	TRBJ1-4	.	TRBD1
CASSKGTGQYGYTF	TGTGCCAGCAGCAAAGGGACAGGACAATATGGCTACACCTTC	TRBV7-9	TRBJ1-2	.	TRBD1
CATSESLGEKLFF	TGTGCCACCAGTGAAAGTTTGGGCGAAAAACTGTTTTTT	TRBV24-1	TRBJ1-4	.	.
CASSLAAQGDYGYTF	TGCGCCAGCAGCTTGGCCGCGCAGGGGGACTATGGCTACACCTTC	TRBV5-1	TRBJ1-2	.	TRBD1
CASSHRDREFVGPGELFF	TGTGCCAGCAGCCACAGGGACAGGGAGTTTGTTGGTCCGGGGGAGCTGTTTTTT	TRBV21-1	TRBJ2-2	.	.
CATSDPGTGADTQYF	TGTGCCACCAGTGATCCCGGGACAGGGGCTGATACGCAGTATTTT	TRBV24-1	TRBJ2-3	.	TRBD1
CASSLEGQRSTEAFF	TGTGCCAGCAGCTTAGAAGGACAGCGGAGCACTGAAGCTTTCTTT	TRBV7-2	TRBJ1-1	once	.
CASSAGTAGNTIYF	TGTGCCAGCAGCGCCGGGACAGCCGGAAACACCATATATTTT	TRBV9	TRBJ1-3	few	TRBD1
CASSTLIRSNYGYTF	TGTGCCAGTAGTACCCTTATTAGATCTAACTATGGCTACACCTTC	TRBV19	TRBJ1-2	once	.
CAYDLTGGRFGGELFF	TGTGCCTACGATCTTACCGGCGGGAGGTTCGGCGGGGAGCTGTTTTTT	TRBV30	TRBJ2-2	.	TRBD2
CASSWGRGVSYEQYF	TGTGCCAGCAGCTGGGGGAGGGGGGTTTCCTACGAGCAGTACTTC	TRBV11-3	TRBJ2-7	.	.
CASSVVGPSSYNEQFF	TGCGCCAGCAGTGTCGTGGGGCCGAGCTCCTACAATGAGCAGTTCTTC	TRBV10-1	TRBJ2-1	.	.
CATSGMTGELFF	TGTGCCACATCAGGGATGACCGGGGAGCTGTTTTTT	TRBV2	TRBJ2-2	.	.
CAWSAVNQPQHF	TGTGCCTGGAGTGCCGTGAATCAGCCCCAGCATTTT	TRBV30	TRBJ1-5	.	.
CASSGQGSRPDTQYF	TGTGCCAGTAGTGGGCAGGGGAGCCGCCCAGATACGCAGTATTTT	TRBV19	TRBJ2-3	.	.
CASSPRSAGELFF	TGTGCCAGCTCACCACGTTCGGCCGGGGAGCTGTTTTTT	TRBV18	TRBJ2-2	.	.
CASSRPGRYEQYF	TGTGCCAGCAGCCGTCCGGGAAGGTACGAGCAGTACTTC	TRBV14	TRBJ2-7	.	.
CASSAQGSGELFF	TGTGCCAGCAGTGCTCAGGGGTCCGGGGAGCTGTTTTTT	TRBV6-4	TRBJ2-2	once	.